The rows below give T cell receptor beta chains drawn from one sample of a study of sequential checkpoint blockade in melanoma. Sequenced by immunoSEQ multiplex PCR; TCRdb stores in-frame clones only, minus some. The data hold around 11,000 clones, with roughly 73% observed a single time. The sample was CD8+ T cells sorted from blood (inferred from file names), taken from a patient given nivolumab and ipilimumab in sequence. These TCRs come from a human donor with melanoma. CDR3s include the opening cysteine and the closing phenylalanine or tryptophan. Fields, in order: D gene, J gene, clone size, V gene, CDR3 DNA, CDR3 protein. The D gene is left open where the match is weak. Only part of the rows carry a size: once, few, many, or a class if the clone is expanded.

-,TRBJ1-1,-,TRBV5-4,TGTGCCAGCAGCCCTCGGGAGGGGAACACTGAAGCTTTCTTT,CASSPREGNTEAFF
TRBD2,TRBJ2-1,-,TRBV4-1,TGCGCCAGCAGCCAAGATTGCGCTAGCGGGACTTGTGAGCAGTTCTTC,CASSQDCASGTCEQFF
TRBD1,TRBJ1-1,-,TRBV19,TGTGCCAGTAGTATTTATAGGGGGCAGAACACTGAAGCTTTCTTT,CASSIYRGQNTEAFF
TRBD2,TRBJ2-5,-,TRBV28,TGTGCCAGCAGCCCACTAGCGGGAGTGTTGGAGACCCAGTACTTC,CASSPLAGVLETQYF
TRBD2,TRBJ2-1,once,TRBV27,TGTGCCAGCAGTTGGCTAGCGGGATATGAGCAGTTCTTC,CASSWLAGYEQFF
TRBD1,TRBJ2-2,few,TRBV11-3,TGTGCCAGCGGCGACAGGGGGCAAAGCACCGGGGAGCTGTTTTTT,CASGDRGQSTGELFF
-,TRBJ2-7,once,TRBV6-5,TGTGCCAGCAGTTCTGCTGGCGACTGGTACGAGCAGTACTTC,CASSSAGDWYEQYF
-,TRBJ2-1,-,TRBV30,TGTGCCGGAGACGGGGGAGGTTGGAATGAGCAGTTCTTC,CAGDGGGWNEQFF
-,TRBJ2-7,-,TRBV7-9,TGTGCCAGCAGCTTAGGGGTAGGGGAAGGCTACGAGCAGTACTTC,CASSLGVGEGYEQYF
TRBD1,TRBJ2-3,-,TRBV4-3,TGCGCCAGCAGCCACGCCACCGGACAGGGGAGGCTTACAGATACGCAGTATTTT,CASSHATGQGRLTDTQYF
TRBD2,TRBJ2-3,-,TRBV27,TGTGCCAGCAGTTTATCGGGAGCGGGAGGTTGGACAGATACGCAGTATTTT,CASSLSGAGGWTDTQYF
-,TRBJ1-3,-,TRBV6-5,TGTGCCAGCAGAAACACAGCTAATTCTGGAAACACCATATATTTT,CASRNTANSGNTIYF
TRBD2,TRBJ2-7,-,TRBV10-2,TGCGCCAGCAGCCCCCGAGGGGTAGCGGGAGTTGGCGAGCAGTACTTC,CASSPRGVAGVGEQYF
TRBD1,TRBJ1-1,-,TRBV19,TGTGCCAGTAGTTCAGGGGGATTGAACACTGAAGCTTTCTTT,CASSSGGLNTEAFF
TRBD2,TRBJ2-3,-,TRBV27,TGTGCCAGCAGTCCCCGGGTGGCGGGAGGAGGAAGCACAGATACGCAGTATTTT,CASSPRVAGGGSTDTQYF
TRBD2,TRBJ2-1,few,TRBV11-2,TGTGCCAGCAGCTTATTTCGACTAGCGGAGAACGTCTACAATGAGCAGTTCTTC,CASSLFRLAENVYNEQFF
TRBD1,TRBJ1-2,-,TRBV9,TGTGCCAGCAGCCCTCAAGCCTACGACAGGGACTATGGCTACACCTTC,CASSPQAYDRDYGYTF
TRBD2,TRBJ2-1,-,TRBV27,TGTGCCAGCAGTTTAAACGCGGGAGGGCCCTACTTTGAGCAGTTCTTC,CASSLNAGGPYFEQFF
-,TRBJ1-1,-,TRBV5-4,TGTGCCAGCAGCTTTGACGGGGAGAACACTGAAGCTTTCTTT,CASSFDGENTEAFF
TRBD1,TRBJ2-1,-,TRBV11-2,TGTGCCAGCAGCCCCCCATTACAGGGGGTTCACAATGAGCAGTTCTTC,CASSPPLQGVHNEQFF
-,TRBJ1-5,-,TRBV18,TGTGCCAGCTCACCTCAGGGGATGTCGGGCAATCAGCCCCAGCATTTT,CASSPQGMSGNQPQHF
-,TRBJ1-3,-,TRBV19,TGTGCCAGTAGTCCGGACAGTAATATTGGAAACACCATATATTTT,CASSPDSNIGNTIYF
-,TRBJ1-1,-,TRBV4-1,TGCGCCAGCAGCCAAGTACAGAACACTGAAGCTTTCTTT,CASSQVQNTEAFF
TRBD2,TRBJ2-5,-,TRBV13,TGTGCCAGCAGCTTTCGTAGCGGGAGCCAAGAGACCCAGTACTTC,CASSFRSGSQETQYF
TRBD1,TRBJ1-2,-,TRBV6-5,TGTGCCAGCAGTTACTCCGTGGCAGGGGGATTCGGCTACACCTTC,CASSYSVAGGFGYTF
TRBD1,TRBJ1-2,-,TRBV6-1,TGTGCCAGCATCCAAGGGGACAGCTCGTTGGGTGGCTACACCTTC,CASIQGDSSLGGYTF
TRBD2,TRBJ2-3,few,TRBV2,TGTGCCAGCAGGATTTTAGCGGGAGCGGTGGCAGATACGCAGTATTTT,CASRILAGAVADTQYF
-,TRBJ2-2,-,TRBV27,TGTGCCAGCAGTGGTCTAGTCGCGGCCGGGGAGCTGTTTTTT,CASSGLVAAGELFF
TRBD1,TRBJ2-7,few,TRBV4-3,TGCGCCAGCAGCCCGGGACAGGGCTCCTACGAGCAGTACTTC,CASSPGQGSYEQYF
TRBD1,TRBJ2-2,-,TRBV27,TGTGCCAGCAGTTGGACAGGGGGCGAGTGGGAGCTGTTTTTT,CASSWTGGEWELFF
-,TRBJ1-2,few,TRBV27,TGTGCCAGCACCCCCCCCATTTGGGACACCATCTATGGCTACACCTTC,CASTPPIWDTIYGYTF
-,TRBJ2-7,-,TRBV6-5,TGTGCCAGCAGTTACTTAAGCGAGAGCTCCTACGAGCAGTACTTC,CASSYLSESSYEQYF
-,TRBJ2-5,-,TRBV7-9,TGTGCCAGCAGCCCCCCCAGTGAGACCCAGTACTTC,CASSPPSETQYF
-,TRBJ2-3,-,TRBV29-1,TGCAGCGCCGGAAATGGGGAGGCAGATACGCAGTATTTT,CSAGNGEADTQYF
-,TRBJ2-2,-,TRBV7-8,TGTGCCAGCAGCTTAGATAAGGCCGGGAGCTCGAACACCGGGGAGCTGTTTTTT,CASSLDKAGSSNTGELFF
TRBD2,TRBJ2-5,-,TRBV7-2,TGTGCCAGCAGCTTAATTTGGGGAGGGCCGGGAGAGACCCAGTACTTC,CASSLIWGGPGETQYF
-,TRBJ2-3,-,TRBV4-1,TGCGCCAGCAGCCAAGTCAGCTCGGTAGCGGAAACTAGCACAGATACGCAGTATTTT,CASSQVSSVAETSTDTQYF
TRBD2,TRBJ2-5,-,TRBV9,TGTGCCAGCAGCGTAGGTGTAGCGGGATCGGGGGAGACCCAGTACTTC,CASSVGVAGSGETQYF
TRBD2,TRBJ2-1,-,TRBV6-1,TGTGCCAGCAGTCTAGCGGGGGTCTACAATGAGCAGTTCTTC,CASSLAGVYNEQFF
TRBD2,TRBJ2-1,-,TRBV19,TGTGCCAGTACTCCTAGCGGGGGTCCTAATGAGCAGTTCTTC,CASTPSGGPNEQFF
TRBD2,TRBJ2-1,-,TRBV27,TGTGCCAGCAGAATTTGGGCGGGGGATCCATACAATGAGCAGTTCTTC,CASRIWAGDPYNEQFF
-,TRBJ1-2,-,TRBV7-6,TGTGCCAGCAGCTTAGCTACAGGTGGTTGGTATGGCTACACCTTC,CASSLATGGWYGYTF
TRBD1,TRBJ2-7,once,TRBV13,TGTGCCAGCAGCTTGACTGGGACAGGGAACTCCTACGAGCAGTACTTC,CASSLTGTGNSYEQYF
TRBD2,TRBJ2-7,-,TRBV4-1,TGCGCCAGCAGCCAAGTGTCTAGCGGCTACGAGCAGTACTTC,CASSQVSSGYEQYF
TRBD1,TRBJ1-5,-,TRBV27,TGTGCCAGCAGTCGTGGGACAGGGGGCAATCAGCCCCAGCATTTT,CASSRGTGGNQPQHF
-,TRBJ2-2,-,TRBV9,TGTGCCAGCAGCGTCCTAGCGACAAGGGACGGGGAGCTGTTTTTT,CASSVLATRDGELFF
TRBD2,TRBJ2-7,-,TRBV4-3,TGCGCCAGCAGCCGGAGCCGGGGGGACGAGCAGTACTTC,CASSRSRGDEQYF
-,TRBJ2-7,few,TRBV5-6,TGTGCCAGCAGTTTGACAGCGGGCCACGAGCAGTACTTC,CASSLTAGHEQYF
-,TRBJ2-1,-,TRBV4-2,TGTGCCAGCAGCCAAGATACGGTTGGCTCCTACAATGAGCAGTTCTTC,CASSQDTVGSYNEQFF